These T cell receptor beta chains were read from a single sample in a study of cytomegalovirus exposure and HLA in healthy donors. Clones were read by immunoSEQ multiplex PCR, and TCRdb kept only the in-frame ones, dropping some. This table holds under 200,000 clones, 80% found once. Specimen: PBMCs. The receptors shown here come from a man aged 30 to 45 in good health and CMV-seronegative. Each CDR3 is given with its conserved first and last residue. The order of the fields is CDR3 protein, CDR3 DNA, J gene, D gene, V gene, clone size. A D gene is named only where the DNA matches it firmly. Rows give clone size only sometimes, using once, few, many, or a class for an expanded clone.

CSVEVNRGGPQHF	TGCAGCGTTGAAGTCAACAGGGGGGGGCCCCAGCATTTT	TRBJ1-5	TRBD1	TRBV29-1	NA
CASSAGRDYGYTF	TGTGCCAGCAGCGCAGGGAGGGACTATGGCTACACCTTC	TRBJ1-2	NA	TRBV7-3	NA
CASSEPDYNGRDQPQHF	TGTGCCAGCAGTGAACCCGATTATAATGGGAGGGATCAGCCCCAGCATTTT	TRBJ1-5	NA	TRBV25-1	NA
CASSRTGPRGTGRSEKLFF	TGTGCCAGCAGTCGAACCGGGCCGAGAGGGACAGGTCGGAGTGAAAAACTGTTTTTT	TRBJ1-4	TRBD1	TRBV27	NA
CASSVASSYEQYF	TGTGCCAGCAGCGTAGCATCCTCCTACGAGCAGTACTTC	TRBJ2-7	NA	TRBV9	once
CASSASTASNQPQHF	TGTGCCAGCAGTGCCTCGACAGCCTCCAATCAGCCCCAGCATTTT	TRBJ1-5	NA	TRBV28	NA
CASSASSYEQYF	TGTGCCAGCAGCGCCAGCTCCTACGAGCAGTACTTC	TRBJ2-7	NA	TRBV7-9	NA
CAVIDREGTEAFF	TGTGCCGTTATTGACAGGGAAGGCACTGAAGCTTTCTTT	TRBJ1-1	TRBD1	TRBV10-3	NA
CASWDRHLNEKLFF	TGTGCCAGTTGGGACAGGCACCTTAATGAAAAACTGTTTTTT	TRBJ1-4	TRBD1	TRBV2	NA
CASSIRTPGELFF	TGTGCCAGTAGTATCAGGACTCCCGGGGAGCTGTTTTTT	TRBJ2-2	NA	TRBV19	NA
CASRALSGKETQYF	TGTGCCAGCAGAGCCCTCTCGGGGAAAGAGACCCAGTACTTC	TRBJ2-5	NA	TRBV27	NA
CASSTQVDEKLFF	TGTGCCAGCAGTACGCAGGTGGATGAAAAACTGTTTTTT	TRBJ1-4	NA	TRBV28	NA